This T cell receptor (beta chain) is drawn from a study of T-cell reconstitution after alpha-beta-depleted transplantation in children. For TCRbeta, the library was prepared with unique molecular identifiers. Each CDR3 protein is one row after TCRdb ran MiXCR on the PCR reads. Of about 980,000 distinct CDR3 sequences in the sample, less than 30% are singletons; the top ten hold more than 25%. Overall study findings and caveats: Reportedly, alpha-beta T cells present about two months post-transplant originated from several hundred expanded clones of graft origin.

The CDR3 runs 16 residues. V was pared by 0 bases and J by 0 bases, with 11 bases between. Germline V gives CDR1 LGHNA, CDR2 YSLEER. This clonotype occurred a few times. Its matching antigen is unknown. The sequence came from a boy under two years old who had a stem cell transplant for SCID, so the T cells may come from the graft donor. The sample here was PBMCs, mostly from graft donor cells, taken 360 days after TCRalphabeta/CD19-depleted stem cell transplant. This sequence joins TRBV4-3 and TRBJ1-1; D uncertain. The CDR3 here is CASSQEQGRMNTEAFF. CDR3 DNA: TGCGCCAGCAGCCAAGAGCAAGGGCGAATGAACACTGAAGCTTTCTTT.